Listed below are T cell receptor beta chains from one sample, sequenced in a study of T cells after yellow fever vaccination. TCRdb independently ran MiXCR on the 5' RACE reads; one entry per CDR3 protein. Of about 58,000 distinct CDR3 sequences in the sample, more than 5.5% are singletons; the top ten hold around 44%. Sequences were derived from CD8+ T cells sorted from PBMCs, sampled on the day of the first yellow fever vaccination. The receptors originated from a young man who received the YFV17D yellow fever vaccine. CDR3s include the opening cysteine and the closing phenylalanine or tryptophan. The order of the fields is J gene, V gene, D gene, clone size, CDR3 DNA, CDR3 protein. The D gene is left open where the match is weak. Only part of the rows carry a size: once, few, many, or a class if the clone is expanded.

J gene: TRBJ2-5
V gene: TRBV4-1
D gene: -
clone size: few
CDR3 DNA: TGCGCCAGCAGCCAAGGTCTAGCCCGGGAGACCCAGTACTTC
CDR3 protein: CASSQGLARETQYF

J gene: TRBJ2-1
V gene: TRBV20-1
D gene: -
clone size: many
CDR3 DNA: TGCAGTGCCCAGGAAACGTTTTCTCGGACATTGAACAATGAGCAGTTCTTC
CDR3 protein: CSAQETFSRTLNNEQFF

J gene: TRBJ2-2
V gene: TRBV6-1
D gene: TRBD2
clone size: many
CDR3 DNA: TGTGCCAGCAGTGAACTAGCGGGGGGGCCCGGGGAGCTGTTTTTT
CDR3 protein: CASSELAGGPGELFF

J gene: TRBJ2-4
V gene: TRBV5-1
D gene: TRBD1
clone size: many
CDR3 DNA: TGCGCCAGCAGCTTCGAAACCAGGGGGCGAGCGTCAGATAGGAACATTCAGTACTTC
CDR3 protein: CASSFETRGRASDRNIQYF

J gene: TRBJ2-7
V gene: TRBV5-3
D gene: TRBD2
clone size: -
CDR3 DNA: TGTGCCAGGGGCCCCGGGACTAGCGGGCACTACGAGCAGTACTTC
CDR3 protein: CARGPGTSGHYEQYF

J gene: TRBJ2-1
V gene: TRBV4-2
D gene: -
clone size: -
CDR3 DNA: TGTGCCAGCAGCCCCGAGCTCCGGCACAATGAGCAGTTCTTC
CDR3 protein: CASSPELRHNEQFF

J gene: TRBJ2-4
V gene: TRBV19
D gene: -
clone size: -
CDR3 DNA: TGTGCCGCAGGGGGGGCTGGGGACATTCAGTACTTC
CDR3 protein: CAAGGAGDIQYF

J gene: TRBJ2-3
V gene: TRBV11-1
D gene: TRBD1
clone size: -
CDR3 DNA: TGTGCCCTCACCCCAAGGCGGGCAGGGGGCATCACAGATACGCAGTATTTT
CDR3 protein: CALTPRRAGGITDTQYF

J gene: TRBJ2-2
V gene: TRBV4-3
D gene: -
clone size: many
CDR3 DNA: TGCGCCAGCAGCCAGGGGCAGATTACCACCGGGGAGCTGTTTTTT
CDR3 protein: CASSQGQITTGELFF

J gene: TRBJ2-1
V gene: TRBV27
D gene: -
clone size: -
CDR3 DNA: TGTGCCAGCAGTTTATCCGGGAACAATGAGCAGTTCTTC
CDR3 protein: CASSLSGNNEQFF

J gene: TRBJ1-5
V gene: TRBV7-8
D gene: TRBD1
clone size: few
CDR3 DNA: TGTGCCAGCAGCTTTTGGGACAGTTATCTGAAGCCCCAGCATTTT
CDR3 protein: CASSFWDSYLKPQHF

J gene: TRBJ2-1
V gene: TRBV4-1
D gene: -
clone size: few
CDR3 DNA: TGCGCCAGTGGACAGCTAGACCCCTACAATGAGCAGTTCTTC
CDR3 protein: CASGQLDPYNEQFF

J gene: TRBJ2-7
V gene: TRBV7-9
D gene: -
clone size: -
CDR3 DNA: TGTGCCAGCAGCCCTTCTCCGACTTATTCCTACGAGCAGTACTTC
CDR3 protein: CASSPSPTYSYEQYF

J gene: TRBJ1-2
V gene: TRBV20-1
D gene: -
clone size: -
CDR3 DNA: TGCGCCCTCGGGAATCAGGCCAATTATGGCTACACCTTC
CDR3 protein: CALGNQANYGYTF

J gene: TRBJ1-1
V gene: TRBV4-1
D gene: -
clone size: many
CDR3 DNA: TGCGCCAGCAGCCAAGAGAGTGGGGGTGGCATGAACACTGAAGCTTTCTTT
CDR3 protein: CASSQESGGGMNTEAFF

J gene: TRBJ2-7
V gene: TRBV6-5
D gene: -
clone size: many
CDR3 DNA: TGTGCCAGCAGTTACTACCCACGCTTCTACGAGCAGTACTTC
CDR3 protein: CASSYYPRFYEQYF

J gene: TRBJ2-5
V gene: TRBV15
D gene: TRBD1
clone size: many
CDR3 DNA: TGTGCCACCCACGGGACAGGGCAAGAGACCCAGTACTTC
CDR3 protein: CATHGTGQETQYF

J gene: TRBJ2-1
V gene: TRBV5-1
D gene: -
clone size: many
CDR3 DNA: TGCGCCGACAATGAGCAGTTCTTC
CDR3 protein: CADNEQFF

J gene: TRBJ2-2
V gene: TRBV7-9
D gene: -
clone size: few
CDR3 DNA: TGTGCCAGCCTCAGGGCAGGGGGCCTTAGCGGGCCGAACACCGGGGAGCTGTTTTTT
CDR3 protein: CASLRAGGLSGPNTGELFF

J gene: TRBJ1-1
V gene: TRBV29-1
D gene: -
clone size: -
CDR3 DNA: TGCAGCGTTGAGGCGGGGGGAAACACTGAAGCTTTCTTT
CDR3 protein: CSVEAGGNTEAFF